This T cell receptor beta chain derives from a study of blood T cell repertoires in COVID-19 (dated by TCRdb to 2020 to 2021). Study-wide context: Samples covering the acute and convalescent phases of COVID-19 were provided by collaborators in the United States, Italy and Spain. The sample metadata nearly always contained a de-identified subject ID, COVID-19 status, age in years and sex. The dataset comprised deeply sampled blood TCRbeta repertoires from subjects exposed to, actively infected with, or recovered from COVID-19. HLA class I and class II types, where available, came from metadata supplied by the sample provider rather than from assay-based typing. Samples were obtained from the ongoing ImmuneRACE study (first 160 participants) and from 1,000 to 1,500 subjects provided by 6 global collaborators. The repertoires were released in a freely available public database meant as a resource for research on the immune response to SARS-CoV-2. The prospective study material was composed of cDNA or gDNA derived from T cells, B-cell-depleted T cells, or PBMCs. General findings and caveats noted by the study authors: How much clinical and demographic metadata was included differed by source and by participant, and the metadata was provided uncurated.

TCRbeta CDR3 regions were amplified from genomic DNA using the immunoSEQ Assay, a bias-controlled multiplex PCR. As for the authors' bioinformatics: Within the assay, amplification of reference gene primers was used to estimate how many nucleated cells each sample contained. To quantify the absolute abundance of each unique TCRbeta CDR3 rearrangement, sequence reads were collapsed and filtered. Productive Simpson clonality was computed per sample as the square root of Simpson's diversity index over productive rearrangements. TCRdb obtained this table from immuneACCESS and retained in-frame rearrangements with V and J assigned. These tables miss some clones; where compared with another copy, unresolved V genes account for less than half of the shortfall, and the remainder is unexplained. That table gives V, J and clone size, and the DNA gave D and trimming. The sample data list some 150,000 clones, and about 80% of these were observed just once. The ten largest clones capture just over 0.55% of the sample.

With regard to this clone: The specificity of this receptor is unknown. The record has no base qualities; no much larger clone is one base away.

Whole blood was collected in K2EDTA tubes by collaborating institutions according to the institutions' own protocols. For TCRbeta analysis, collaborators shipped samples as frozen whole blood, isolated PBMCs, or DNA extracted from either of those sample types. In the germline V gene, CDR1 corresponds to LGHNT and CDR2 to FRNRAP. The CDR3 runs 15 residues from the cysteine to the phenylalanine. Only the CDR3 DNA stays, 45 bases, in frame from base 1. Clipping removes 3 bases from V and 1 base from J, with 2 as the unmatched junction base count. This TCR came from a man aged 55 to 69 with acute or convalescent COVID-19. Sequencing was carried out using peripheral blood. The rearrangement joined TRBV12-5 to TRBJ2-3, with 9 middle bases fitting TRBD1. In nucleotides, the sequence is TGTGCTAGTGGTTTAGGGGACAGGGGCACAGATACGCAGTATTTT. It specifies CASGLGDRGTDTQYF.